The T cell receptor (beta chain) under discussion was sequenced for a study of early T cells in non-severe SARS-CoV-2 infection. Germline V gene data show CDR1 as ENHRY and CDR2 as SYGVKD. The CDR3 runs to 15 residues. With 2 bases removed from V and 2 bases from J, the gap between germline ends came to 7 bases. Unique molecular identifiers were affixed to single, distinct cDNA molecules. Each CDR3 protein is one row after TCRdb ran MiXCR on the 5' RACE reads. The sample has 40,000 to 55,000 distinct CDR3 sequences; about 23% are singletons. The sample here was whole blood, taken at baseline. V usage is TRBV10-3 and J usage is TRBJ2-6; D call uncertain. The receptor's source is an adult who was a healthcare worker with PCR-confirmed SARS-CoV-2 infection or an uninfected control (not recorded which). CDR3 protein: CAISEGVAGANVLTF. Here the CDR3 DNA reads TGTGCCATCAGTGAGGGAGTGGCTGGGGCCAACGTCCTGACTTTC.